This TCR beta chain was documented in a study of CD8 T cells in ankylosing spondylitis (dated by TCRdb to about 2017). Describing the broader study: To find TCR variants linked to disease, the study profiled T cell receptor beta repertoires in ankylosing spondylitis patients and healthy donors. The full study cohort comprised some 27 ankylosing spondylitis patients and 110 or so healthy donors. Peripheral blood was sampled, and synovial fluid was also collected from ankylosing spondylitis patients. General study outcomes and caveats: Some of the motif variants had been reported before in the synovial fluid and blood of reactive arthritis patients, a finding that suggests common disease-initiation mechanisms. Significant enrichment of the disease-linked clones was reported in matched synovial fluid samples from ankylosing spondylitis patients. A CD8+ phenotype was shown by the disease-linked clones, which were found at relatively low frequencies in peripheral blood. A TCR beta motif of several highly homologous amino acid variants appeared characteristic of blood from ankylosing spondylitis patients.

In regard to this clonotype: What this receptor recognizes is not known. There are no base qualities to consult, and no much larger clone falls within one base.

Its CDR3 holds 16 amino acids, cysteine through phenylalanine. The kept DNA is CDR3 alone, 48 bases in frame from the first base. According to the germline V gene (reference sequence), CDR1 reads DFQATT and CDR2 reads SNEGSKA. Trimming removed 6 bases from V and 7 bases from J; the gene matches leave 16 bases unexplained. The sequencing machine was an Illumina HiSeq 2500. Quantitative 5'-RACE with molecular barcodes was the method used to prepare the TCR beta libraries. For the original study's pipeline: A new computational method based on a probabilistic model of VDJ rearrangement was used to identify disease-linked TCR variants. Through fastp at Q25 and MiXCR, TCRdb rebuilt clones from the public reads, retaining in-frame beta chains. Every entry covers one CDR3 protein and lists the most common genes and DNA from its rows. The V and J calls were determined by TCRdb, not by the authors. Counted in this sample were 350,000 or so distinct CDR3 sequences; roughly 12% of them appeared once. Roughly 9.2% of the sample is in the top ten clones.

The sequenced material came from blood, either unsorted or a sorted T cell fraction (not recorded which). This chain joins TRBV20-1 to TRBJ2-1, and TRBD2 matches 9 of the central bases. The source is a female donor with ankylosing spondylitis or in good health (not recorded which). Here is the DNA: TGCAGTGCCCCCGGGAGAGCGGGAGGCCCAAGGAATGAGCAGTTCTTC. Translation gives CSAPGRAGGPRNEQFF.